This TCR beta chain emerged from a study of blood T cell repertoires in COVID-19 (TCRdb year 2020). Study-wide context: Samples covering the acute and convalescent phases of COVID-19 were provided by collaborators in the United States, Italy and Spain. The prospective study material was composed of cDNA or gDNA derived from T cells, B-cell-depleted T cells, or PBMCs. The dataset comprised deeply sampled blood TCRbeta repertoires from subjects exposed to, actively infected with, or recovered from COVID-19. The repertoires were released in a freely available public database intended as a resource for research on the immune response to SARS-CoV-2. Samples came from the ongoing ImmuneRACE study (first 160 participants) plus 1,254 subjects from 6 global collaborators. The sample metadata nearly always contained a de-identified subject ID, COVID-19 status, age in years and sex. Where available, HLA class I and class II types were obtained from metadata supplied by the sample provider rather than from assay-based typing. General findings and caveats noted by the study authors: Clinical and demographic metadata were provided uncurated, with the amount varying by source and participant.

This clone was counted once. Its antigen has not been determined. The sample holds no much larger clone one base away, and base qualities are not on file. TCRbeta CDR3 regions were amplified from genomic DNA using the immunoSEQ Assay, a bias-controlled multiplex PCR. The original methods were these. The number of nucleated cells in each sample was estimated by amplification of reference gene primers within the assay. Sequence reads were collapsed and filtered to measure the absolute abundance of every unique TCRbeta CDR3 rearrangement. Productive Simpson clonality was computed per sample as the square root of Simpson's diversity index over productive rearrangements. TCRdb limited this immuneACCESS table to in-frame rearrangements with V and J called. A share of clones is missing; checked studies link under half to unresolved V genes, and the rest is unexplained. V and J calls and clone size are copied from that table; D and trimming were computed from the DNA. This sample has about 250,000 clones in its table, and roughly 90% of those were observed once. The ten largest account for under 3.5% of the sample.

In the prospective study, participants were 18 to 89 years old, resided in about two dozen geographic areas of the United States, and were enrolled through a virtual design. To assign participants to cohorts, the prospective study relied on clinical history that participants themselves reported in a screening survey and a study questionnaire. ImmuneRACE Cohort 3 recovered participants were defined by two consecutive negative NP/OP PCR tests, healthcare professional clearance, or symptom resolution. Mobile phlebotomists in the prospective study collected whole blood, serum and a nasopharyngeal or oropharyngeal swab from every participant. Additional blood draws and questionnaires over a roughly two-month period could optionally be provided by prospective study participants. Blood samples from the prospective study were shipped frozen or at room temperature prior to DNA extraction. The germline V gene sets CDR1 to MNHEY and CDR2 to SVGAGI. V is cut back by 6 bases and J by 9 bases, with 6 bases in the junction unmatched. Reading from cysteine to phenylalanine, the CDR3 counts 14 amino acids. Only CDR3 DNA is held: 42 bases, read in frame from base 1.

The rearranged segments are TRBV6-5 and TRBJ1-6, and 9 junction bases match TRBD1. This clonotype originated in a woman aged 45-65 years who had recovered from COVID-19. Input material: PBMCs or T cells enriched from blood (not recorded which). The nucleotides read TGTGCCAGCAGGCAGGGACAGGGAGGTTCACCCCTCCACTTT. Translated, it gives CASRQGQGGSPLHF.